The sequence of this TCR beta chain was determined in a study of radiation and T cells in renal cell carcinoma. Broader study findings: In blood, top tumor clones expanded by 2 weeks, shrinking by 4.

A note on this clone: Its cognate antigen is unknown.

Produced via immunoSEQ multiplex PCR; TCRdb's table is partial and in-frame only. In the table there are about 130,000 clones, 70% to 90% of which are singletons. Sample time point: baseline pretreatment blood. Treatment specified: 15 Gy SBRT to primary tumor, nephrectomy 4 weeks later. V lost 5 bases to trimming and J lost 2 bases; unmatched junction nucleotides: 7. Per the germline V gene, CDR1 is SGHRS and CDR2 is YFSETQ. The CDR3 length is 15 residues. The sample here was blood, taken from a patient whose treatment included radiotherapy and nephrectomy. The J gene is TRBJ2-1, the V gene TRBV5-1; 7 positions match TRBD2. The TCR comes from a woman aged 50 to 65 with renal cell carcinoma. The CDR3 sequence is CASRLASGAYNEQFF. The CDR3, as DNA: TGCGCCAGCAGGCTGGCGAGCGGGGCCTACAATGAGCAGTTCTTC.